What follows is one T cell receptor beta chain and its context. The data were obtained in a study of CD8 T cells in Susac syndrome. The CDR3 is 13 amino acids. The V end lost 6 bases, the J end lost 0 bases, and 11 bases lay between the germline ends. Germline CDR1 and CDR2: DFQATT and SNEGSKA (reference sequence). Blood CD8+ and CD4+ T cells underwent high-throughput TCR beta sequencing. TEMRA cells were FACS-enriched, with CD8+ and CD4+ T cells isolated negatively. RNA totalling roughly 0.5 to 1 ug underwent reverse transcription with random hexamers. An immunoSEQ multiplex PCR amplified TCR beta CDR3 over 54 Vbeta and 13 Jbeta. TCRdb re-called the immunoSEQ multiplex PCR reads through MiXCR, storing one row per CDR3 protein. Among 110,000 or so distinct CDR3 sequences, 90% to 95% were seen once, and the ten largest hold roughly 0.088%.

Sequencing was carried out using CD4+ T cells from PBMCs. The TCR comes from a human donor with multiple sclerosis. The rearrangement joins TRBV20-1 to TRBJ2-5, with D perhaps given as TRBD1 or TRBD2 (5 bases each). CDR3 sequence reads: CSALGTNQETQYF. The CDR3 DNA reads TGCAGTGCCCTCGGGACCAACCAAGAGACCCAGTACTTC.